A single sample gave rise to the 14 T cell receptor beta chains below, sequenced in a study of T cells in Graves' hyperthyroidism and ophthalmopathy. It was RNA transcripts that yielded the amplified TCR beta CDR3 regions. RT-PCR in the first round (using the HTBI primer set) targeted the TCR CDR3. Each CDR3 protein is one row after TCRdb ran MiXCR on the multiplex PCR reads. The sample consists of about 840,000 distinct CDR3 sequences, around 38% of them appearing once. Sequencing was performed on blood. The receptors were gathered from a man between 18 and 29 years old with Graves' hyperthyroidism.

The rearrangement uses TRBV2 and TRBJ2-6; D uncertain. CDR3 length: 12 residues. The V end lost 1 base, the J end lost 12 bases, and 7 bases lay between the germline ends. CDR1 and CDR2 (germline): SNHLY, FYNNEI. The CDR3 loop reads CASSEGLPVLTF. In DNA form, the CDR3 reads TGTGCCAGCAGTGAAGGACTTCCCGTCCTGACTTTC.

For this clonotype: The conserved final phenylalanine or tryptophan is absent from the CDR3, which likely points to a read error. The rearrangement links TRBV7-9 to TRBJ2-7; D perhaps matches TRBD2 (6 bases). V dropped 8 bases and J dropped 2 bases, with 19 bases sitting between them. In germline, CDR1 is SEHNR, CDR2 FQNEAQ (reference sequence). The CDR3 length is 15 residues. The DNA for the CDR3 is TGTGCCAGCGGGTGGGGCGGGGCCCTTACCTACGAGCAGTACCTC. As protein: CASGWGGALTYEQYL.

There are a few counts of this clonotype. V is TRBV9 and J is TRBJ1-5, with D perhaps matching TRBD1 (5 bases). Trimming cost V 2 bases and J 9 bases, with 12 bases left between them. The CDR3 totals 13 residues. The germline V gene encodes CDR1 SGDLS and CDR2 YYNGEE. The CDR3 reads CASSVGTTRPQHF. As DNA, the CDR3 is TGTGCCAGCAGCGTGGGGACTACTAGGCCCCAGCATTTT.

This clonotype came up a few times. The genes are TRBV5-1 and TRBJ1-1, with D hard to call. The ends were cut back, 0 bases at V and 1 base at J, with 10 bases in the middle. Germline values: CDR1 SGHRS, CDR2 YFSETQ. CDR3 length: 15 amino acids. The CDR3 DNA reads TGCGCCAGCAGCTTGGCCGGACTCAAGAACACTGAAGCTTTCTTT. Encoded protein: CASSLAGLKNTEAFF.

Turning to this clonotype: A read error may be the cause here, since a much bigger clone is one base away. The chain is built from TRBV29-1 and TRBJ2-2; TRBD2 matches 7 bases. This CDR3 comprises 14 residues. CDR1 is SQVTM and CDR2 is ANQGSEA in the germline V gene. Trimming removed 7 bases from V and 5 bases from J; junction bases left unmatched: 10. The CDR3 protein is CSAEGLPGTGELFF. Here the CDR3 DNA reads TGCAGCGCTGAGGGACTACCGGGAACCGGGGAGCTGTTTTTT.

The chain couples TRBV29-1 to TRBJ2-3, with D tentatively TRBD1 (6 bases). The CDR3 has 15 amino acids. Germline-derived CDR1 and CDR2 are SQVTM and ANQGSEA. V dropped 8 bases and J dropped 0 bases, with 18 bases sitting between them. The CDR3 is CSLLGAPQSTDTQYF. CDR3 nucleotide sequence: TGCAGCCTCCTGGGGGCTCCCCAAAGCACAGATACGCAGTATTTT.

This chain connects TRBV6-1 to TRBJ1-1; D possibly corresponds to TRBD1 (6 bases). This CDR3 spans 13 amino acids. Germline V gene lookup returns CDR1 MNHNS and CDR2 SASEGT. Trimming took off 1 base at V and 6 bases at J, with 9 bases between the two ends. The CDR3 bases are TGTGCCAGCAGTGAAGGGGGGCGACCTGAAGCTTTCTTT. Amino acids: CASSEGGRPEAFF.

In nucleotides, the CDR3 is TGTGCCACCGTGGGACTAGCGGGAGTGGGGGCCAACGTCCTGACTTTC. It specifies CATVGLAGVGANVLTF. J is TRBJ2-6 and V is TRBV10-3, with TRBD2 matching over 14 bases. Germline lookup yields CDR1 ENHRY and CDR2 SYGVKD. The CDR3 consists of 16 residues. V dropped 10 bases and J dropped 4; count of bases not matched to a gene: 6.

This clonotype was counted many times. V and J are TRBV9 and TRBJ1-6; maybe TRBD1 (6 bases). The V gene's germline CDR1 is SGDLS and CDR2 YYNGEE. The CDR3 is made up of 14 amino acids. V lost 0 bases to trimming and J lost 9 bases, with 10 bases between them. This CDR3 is CASSVDRVGSPLHF. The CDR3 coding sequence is TGTGCCAGCAGCGTAGACAGGGTCGGTTCACCCCTCCACTTT.

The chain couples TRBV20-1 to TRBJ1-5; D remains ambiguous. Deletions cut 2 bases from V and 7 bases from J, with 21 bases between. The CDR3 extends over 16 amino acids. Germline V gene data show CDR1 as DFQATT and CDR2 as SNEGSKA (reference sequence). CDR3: CSARPTMDGDAQPQHF. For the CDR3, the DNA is TGCAGTGCTAGACCCACGATGGACGGAGATGCACAGCCCCAGCATTTT.

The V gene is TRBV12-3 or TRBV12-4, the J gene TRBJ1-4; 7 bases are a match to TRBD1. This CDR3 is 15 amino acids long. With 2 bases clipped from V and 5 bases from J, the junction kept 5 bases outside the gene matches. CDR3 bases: TGTGCCAGCAGTTTATTCCCGGGACAGAATGAAAAACTGTTTTTT. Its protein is CASSLFPGQNEKLFF.

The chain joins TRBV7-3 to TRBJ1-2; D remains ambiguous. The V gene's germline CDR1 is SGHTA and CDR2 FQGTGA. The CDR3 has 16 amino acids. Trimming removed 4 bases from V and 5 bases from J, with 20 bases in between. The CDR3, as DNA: TGTGCCAGCAGCTCTATGGGTTGGGAGCAAGTTTATGGCTACACCTTC. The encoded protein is CASSSMGWEQVYGYTF.

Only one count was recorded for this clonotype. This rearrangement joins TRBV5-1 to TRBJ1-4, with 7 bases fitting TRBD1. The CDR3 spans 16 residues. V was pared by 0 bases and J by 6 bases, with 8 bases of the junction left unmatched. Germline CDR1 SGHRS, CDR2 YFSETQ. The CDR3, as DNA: TGCGCCAGCAGCTTGGTGGGACAGCGACCCGATGAAAAACTGTTTTTT. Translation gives CASSLVGQRPDEKLFF.

The CDR3 DNA is TGTGCCAGCAGTCCCCGGGACAGGGATAGTCAAGAGACCCAGTACTTC. Translation gives CASSPRDRDSQETQYF. The genes are TRBV6-6 and TRBJ2-5; 9 positions agree with TRBD1. V lost 5 bases to trimming and J lost 2 bases; unmatched junction nucleotides: 9. This CDR3 comprises 16 residues. CDR1 is MNHNY, CDR2 SVGAGI, per germline (reference sequence).